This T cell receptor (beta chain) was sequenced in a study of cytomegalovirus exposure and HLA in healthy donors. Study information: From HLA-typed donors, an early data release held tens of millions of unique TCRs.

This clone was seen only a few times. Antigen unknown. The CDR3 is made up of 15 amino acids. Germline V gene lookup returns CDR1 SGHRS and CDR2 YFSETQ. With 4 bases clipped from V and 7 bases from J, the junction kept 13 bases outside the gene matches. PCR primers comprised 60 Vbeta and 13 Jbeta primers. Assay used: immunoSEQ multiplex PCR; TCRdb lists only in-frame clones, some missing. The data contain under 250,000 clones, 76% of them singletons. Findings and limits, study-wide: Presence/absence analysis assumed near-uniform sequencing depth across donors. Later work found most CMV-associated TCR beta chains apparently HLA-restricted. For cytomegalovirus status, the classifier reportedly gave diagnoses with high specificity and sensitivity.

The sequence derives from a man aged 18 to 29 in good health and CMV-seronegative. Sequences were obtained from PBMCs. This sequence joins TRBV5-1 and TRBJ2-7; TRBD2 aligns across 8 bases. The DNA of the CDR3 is TGCGCCAGCAGCGGTGTAGCGGGACCCGCTCGAGAGCAGTACTTC. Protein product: CASSGVAGPAREQYF.